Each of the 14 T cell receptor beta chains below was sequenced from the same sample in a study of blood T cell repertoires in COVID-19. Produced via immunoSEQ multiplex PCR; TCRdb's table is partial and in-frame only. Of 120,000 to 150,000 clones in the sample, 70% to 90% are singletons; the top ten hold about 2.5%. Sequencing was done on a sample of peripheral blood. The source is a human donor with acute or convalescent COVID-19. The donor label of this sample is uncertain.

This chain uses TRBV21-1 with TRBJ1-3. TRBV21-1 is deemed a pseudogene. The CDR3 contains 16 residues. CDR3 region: CASSKMSRSSGNTIYF. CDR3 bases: TGTGCCAGCAGCAAAATGTCGAGGTCGTCTGGAAACACCATATATTTT.

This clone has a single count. The CDR3 nucleotides read TGTGCCAGCAGTTTGTGGACAGGGGGCAATCAGCCCCAGCATTTT. Amino acids: CASSLWTGGNQPQHF. V and J are TRBV27 and TRBJ1-5; 9 bases align to TRBD1. This CDR3 is built from 15 residues. Losses at the gene ends were 3 bases for V and 2 bases for J; bases not matched to a gene: 2. Per the germline V gene, CDR1 is MNHEY and CDR2 is SMNVEV (reference sequence).

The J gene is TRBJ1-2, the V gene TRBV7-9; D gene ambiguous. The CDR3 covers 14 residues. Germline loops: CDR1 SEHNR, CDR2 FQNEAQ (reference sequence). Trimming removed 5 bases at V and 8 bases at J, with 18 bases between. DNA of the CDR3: TGTGCCAGCAGCCCAGATGCCGGGTTGTACGGCTACACCTTC. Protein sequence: CASSPDAGLYGYTF.

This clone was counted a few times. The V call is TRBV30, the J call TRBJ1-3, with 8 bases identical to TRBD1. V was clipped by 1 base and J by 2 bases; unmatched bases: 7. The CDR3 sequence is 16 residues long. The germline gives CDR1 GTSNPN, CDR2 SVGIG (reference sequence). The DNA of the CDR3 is TGTGCCTGGAGTGCAGGGGACAGGAGGACTGGAAACACCATATATTTT. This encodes CAWSAGDRRTGNTIYF.

The CDR3 is CASSLRDRGNTEAFF. The CDR3 DNA reads as TGCGCCAGCAGCTTGCGGGACAGGGGAAACACTGAAGCTTTCTTT. This rearrangement joins TRBV5-1 to TRBJ1-1; TRBD1 matches at 10 bases. The length of the CDR3 is 15 residues. Germline V gene data show CDR1 as SGHRS and CDR2 as YFSETQ. Losses at the gene ends were 1 base for V and 2 bases for J; bases not matched to a gene: 2.

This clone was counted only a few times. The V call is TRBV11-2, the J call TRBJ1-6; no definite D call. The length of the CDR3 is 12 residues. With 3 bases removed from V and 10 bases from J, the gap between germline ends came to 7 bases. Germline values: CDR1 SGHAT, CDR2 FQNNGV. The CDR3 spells CASSFSGSPLHF. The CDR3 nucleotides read TGTGCCAGCAGCTTTAGCGGCTCACCCCTCCACTTT.

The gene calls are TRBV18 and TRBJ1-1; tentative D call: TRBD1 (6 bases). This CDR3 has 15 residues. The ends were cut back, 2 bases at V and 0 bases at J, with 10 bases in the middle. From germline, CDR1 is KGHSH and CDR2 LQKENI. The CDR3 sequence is CASSPTDRLNTEAFF. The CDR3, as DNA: TGTGCCAGCTCACCAACGGACAGATTGAACACTGAAGCTTTCTTT.

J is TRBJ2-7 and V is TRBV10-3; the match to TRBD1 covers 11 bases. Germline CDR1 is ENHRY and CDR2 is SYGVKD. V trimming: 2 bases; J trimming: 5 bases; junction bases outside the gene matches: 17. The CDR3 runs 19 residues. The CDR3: CAISEPIVTMRTGGDEQYF. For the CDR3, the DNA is TGTGCCATCAGTGAGCCGATCGTAACTATGAGGACAGGGGGCGACGAGCAGTACTTC.

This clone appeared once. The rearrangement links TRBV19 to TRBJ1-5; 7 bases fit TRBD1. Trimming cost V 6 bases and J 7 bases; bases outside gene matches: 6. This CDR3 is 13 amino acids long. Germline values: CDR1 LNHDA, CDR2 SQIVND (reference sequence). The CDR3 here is CASSRQGEQPQHF. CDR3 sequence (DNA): TGTGCCAGTAGCAGACAGGGCGAACAGCCCCAGCATTTT.

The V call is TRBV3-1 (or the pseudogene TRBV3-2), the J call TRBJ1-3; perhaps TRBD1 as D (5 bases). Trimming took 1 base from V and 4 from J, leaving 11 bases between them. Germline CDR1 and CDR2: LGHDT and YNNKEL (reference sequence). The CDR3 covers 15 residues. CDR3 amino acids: CASSQAGTLGNTIYF. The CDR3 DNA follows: TGTGCCAGCAGCCAAGCCGGGACTTTAGGAAACACCATATATTTT.

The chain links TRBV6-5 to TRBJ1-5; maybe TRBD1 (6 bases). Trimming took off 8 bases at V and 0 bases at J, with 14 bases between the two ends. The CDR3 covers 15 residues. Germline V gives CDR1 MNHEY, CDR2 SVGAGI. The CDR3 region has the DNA TGTGCCAGCTGCTTAGGGGGTTATAGCAATCAGCCCCAGCATTTT. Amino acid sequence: CASCLGGYSNQPQHF.

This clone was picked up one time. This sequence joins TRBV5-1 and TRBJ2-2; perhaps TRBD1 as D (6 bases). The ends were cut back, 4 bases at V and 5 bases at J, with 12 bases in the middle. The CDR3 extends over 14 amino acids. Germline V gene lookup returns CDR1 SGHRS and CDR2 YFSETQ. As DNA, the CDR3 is TGCGCCAGCAGCGCCAGGGGAGCGACCGGGGAGCTGTTTTTT. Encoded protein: CASSARGATGELFF.

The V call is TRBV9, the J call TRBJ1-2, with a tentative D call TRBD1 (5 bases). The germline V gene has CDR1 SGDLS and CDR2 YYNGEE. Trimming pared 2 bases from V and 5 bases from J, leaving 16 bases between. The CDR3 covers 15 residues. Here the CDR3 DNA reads TGTGCCAGCAGCGTTCTCTCAGGGAGGGGTTATGGCTACACCTTC. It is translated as CASSVLSGRGYGYTF.

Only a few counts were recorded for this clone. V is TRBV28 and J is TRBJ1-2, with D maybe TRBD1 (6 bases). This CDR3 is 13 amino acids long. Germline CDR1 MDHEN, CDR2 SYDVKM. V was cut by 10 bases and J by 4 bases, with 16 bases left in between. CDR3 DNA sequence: TGTGCCATCGGACAGTTCAGCCCCTATGGCTACACCTTC. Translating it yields CAIGQFSPYGYTF.